This T cell receptor (beta chain) was obtained from a study of blood T cell repertoires in COVID-19. Study overall: Some COVID-19 samples were acute and others convalescent; all came from the United States, Italy and Spain. Nucleic acid was either cDNA or gDNA, and it came from T cells, B-cell-depleted T cells, or PBMCs.

The germline V and J ends were trimmed by 5 bases and 5 bases, with 21 bases remaining between them. Germline V gene sequence: CDR1 MDHEN, CDR2 SYDVKM. This CDR3 region has 17 residues. Original methodology: Amplified reference gene primers provided the basis for estimating nucleated cell counts. The protocol was immunoSEQ multiplex PCR, while the TCRdb copy is restricted to in-frame clones and leaves out a portion. Clone size and V and J calls were adopted from that table, with D and trimming inferred from the DNA. The data contain some 150,000 clones, approximately 85% of them singletons. This receptor was taken from a man between 40 and 49 years old who had recovered from COVID-19. The gene calls are TRBV28 and TRBJ2-2; TRBD2 might be the D (6 bases). The sample comprised peripheral blood. The CDR3 is CASSRWGGGVGTGELFF. The CDR3 DNA reads as TGTGCCAGCAGTCGGTGGGGAGGAGGAGTGGGGACCGGGGAGCTGTTTTTT.